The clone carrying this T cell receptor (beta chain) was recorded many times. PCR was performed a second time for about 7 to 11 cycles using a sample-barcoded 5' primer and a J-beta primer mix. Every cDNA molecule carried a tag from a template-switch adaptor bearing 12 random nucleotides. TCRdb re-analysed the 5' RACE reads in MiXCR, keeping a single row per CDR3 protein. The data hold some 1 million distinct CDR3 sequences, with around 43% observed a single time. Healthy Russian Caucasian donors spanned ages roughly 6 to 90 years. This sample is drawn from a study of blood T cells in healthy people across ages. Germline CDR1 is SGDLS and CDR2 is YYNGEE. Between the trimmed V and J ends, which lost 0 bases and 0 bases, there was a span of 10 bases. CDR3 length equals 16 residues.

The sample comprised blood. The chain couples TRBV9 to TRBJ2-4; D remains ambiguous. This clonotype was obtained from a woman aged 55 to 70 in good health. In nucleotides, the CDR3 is TGTGCCAGCAGCGTAGGGCTAGGGCTAGCCAAAAACATTCAGTACTTC. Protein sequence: CASSVGLGLAKNIQYF.